This is a list of T cell receptor beta chains from one sample in a study of T-cell reconstitution after alpha-beta-depleted transplantation in children. TCRdb analysed the PCR reads with MiXCR anew, one entry per CDR3 protein. The sample lists roughly 180,000 distinct CDR3 sequences; 13% to 15% were seen once. The sequenced sample was PBMCs from the stem cell graft donor, obtained from the stem cell graft. The receptors come from a human donor who donated a stem cell graft to a child with acute lymphoblastic leukemia. Each CDR3 is given with its conserved first and last residue. The order of the fields is clone size, D gene, V gene, J gene, CDR3 protein, CDR3 DNA. The D gene is left open where the match is weak. The size of a clone is reported for some rows only, either as once, few or many, or as a class for expanded clones.

clone size: few
D gene: .
V gene: TRBV5-1
J gene: TRBJ2-5
CDR3 protein: CASSLGSEATQYF
CDR3 DNA: TGCGCCAGCAGCTTAGGCAGCGAGGCGACCCAGTACTTC

clone size: many
D gene: .
V gene: TRBV27
J gene: TRBJ2-3
CDR3 protein: CASFSLFPRTDTQYF
CDR3 DNA: TGTGCCAGCTTTTCCCTTTTTCCACGCACAGATACGCAGTATTTT

clone size: few
D gene: .
V gene: TRBV5-1
J gene: TRBJ2-3
CDR3 protein: CASSLGEGDTQYF
CDR3 DNA: TGCGCCAGCAGCTTGGGGGAAGGAGATACGCAGTATTTT

clone size: .
D gene: .
V gene: TRBV27
J gene: TRBJ2-1
CDR3 protein: CASSSPKSSYNEQFF
CDR3 DNA: TGTGCCAGCAGTTCCCCTAAGAGCTCCTACAATGAGCAGTTCTTC

clone size: .
D gene: .
V gene: TRBV5-1
J gene: TRBJ1-1
CDR3 protein: CASSLALAAEAFF
CDR3 DNA: TGCGCCAGCAGCTTGGCCCTGGCTGCTGAAGCTTTCTTT

clone size: many
D gene: .
V gene: TRBV29-1
J gene: TRBJ2-7
CDR3 protein: CSVEVELEQYF
CDR3 DNA: TGCAGCGTTGAAGTGGAGTTGGAGCAGTACTTC

clone size: many
D gene: TRBD2
V gene: TRBV28
J gene: TRBJ2-5
CDR3 protein: CASGSSGYQETQYF
CDR3 DNA: TGTGCCAGCGGTAGTAGCGGGTATCAAGAGACCCAGTACTTC

clone size: many
D gene: .
V gene: TRBV7-8
J gene: TRBJ2-7
CDR3 protein: CASSFERVGGSYEQYF
CDR3 DNA: TGTGCCAGCAGCTTTGAGAGGGTCGGGGGAAGCTACGAGCAGTACTTC

clone size: many
D gene: .
V gene: TRBV5-1
J gene: TRBJ2-5
CDR3 protein: CASSLGTTGVETQYF
CDR3 DNA: TGCGCCAGCAGCTTAGGGACAACTGGGGTTGAGACCCAGTACTTC

clone size: .
D gene: TRBD2
V gene: TRBV20-1
J gene: TRBJ2-1
CDR3 protein: CSIPRAGGASRPDNEQFF
CDR3 DNA: TGCAGTATTCCGAGGGCCGGGGGGGCATCAAGACCCGACAATGAGCAGTTCTTC

clone size: many
D gene: .
V gene: TRBV5-1
J gene: TRBJ1-1
CDR3 protein: CASSSGEGTEAFF
CDR3 DNA: TGCGCCAGCAGTTCGGGGGAAGGGACTGAAGCTTTCTTT

clone size: few
D gene: TRBD2
V gene: TRBV10-2
J gene: TRBJ2-7
CDR3 protein: CASSKGTSGIETYEQYF
CDR3 DNA: TGCGCCAGCAGCAAAGGGACTAGCGGGATAGAAACCTACGAGCAGTACTTC

clone size: .
D gene: .
V gene: TRBV7-9
J gene: TRBJ1-1
CDR3 protein: CASSLRTVNTEAFF
CDR3 DNA: TGTGCCAGCAGCTTACGGACGGTGAACACTGAAGCTTTCTTT

clone size: few
D gene: .
V gene: TRBV20-1
J gene: TRBJ2-3
CDR3 protein: CSAVERVLSTDTQYF
CDR3 DNA: TGCAGTGCGGTCGAAAGAGTCCTCAGCACAGATACGCAGTATTTT

clone size: many
D gene: .
V gene: TRBV10-3
J gene: TRBJ2-5
CDR3 protein: CAISVTGETQYF
CDR3 DNA: TGTGCCATCAGTGTGACAGGAGAGACCCAGTACTTC

clone size: .
D gene: .
V gene: TRBV20-1
J gene: TRBJ2-3
CDR3 protein: CSARGGSTDTQYF
CDR3 DNA: TGCAGTGCTAGGGGCGGGAGCACAGATACGCAGTATTTT

clone size: many
D gene: .
V gene: TRBV28
J gene: TRBJ2-5
CDR3 protein: CASSLGNPQETQYF
CDR3 DNA: TGTGCCAGCAGCCTGGGAAATCCCCAAGAGACCCAGTACTTC

clone size: many
D gene: .
V gene: TRBV20-1
J gene: TRBJ1-1
CDR3 protein: CSARDYTEAFF
CDR3 DNA: TGCAGTGCTAGAGACTACACTGAAGCTTTCTTT

clone size: many
D gene: .
V gene: TRBV5-5
J gene: TRBJ2-1
CDR3 protein: CASSLTGRNEQFF
CDR3 DNA: TGTGCCAGCAGCTTGACAGGGCGGAATGAGCAGTTCTTC

clone size: many
D gene: TRBD2
V gene: TRBV12-3/TRBV12-4
J gene: TRBJ2-7
CDR3 protein: CASSLRTSGGSYEQYF
CDR3 DNA: TGTGCCAGCAGTTTGAGGACTAGCGGGGGCTCCTACGAGCAGTACTTC

clone size: many
D gene: .
V gene: TRBV5-5
J gene: TRBJ1-6
CDR3 protein: CASSWSPNSPLHF
CDR3 DNA: TGTGCCAGCAGCTGGAGCCCAAATTCACCCCTCCACTTT

clone size: many
D gene: TRBD1
V gene: TRBV2
J gene: TRBJ2-5
CDR3 protein: CASSIGQGGETQYF
CDR3 DNA: TGTGCCAGCAGTATAGGACAGGGGGGAGAGACCCAGTACTTC

clone size: few
D gene: .
V gene: TRBV29-1
J gene: TRBJ2-1
CDR3 protein: CSVPGVEMADEQFF
CDR3 DNA: TGCAGCGTCCCAGGGGTAGAAATGGCCGATGAGCAGTTCTTC

clone size: many
D gene: .
V gene: TRBV4-1
J gene: TRBJ2-2
CDR3 protein: CASTQDPRRAAGELFF
CDR3 DNA: TGCGCCAGCACCCAAGATCCGCGGAGGGCCGCCGGGGAGCTGTTTTTT

clone size: many
D gene: TRBD1
V gene: TRBV29-1
J gene: TRBJ2-7
CDR3 protein: CSARDRASYEQYF
CDR3 DNA: TGCAGCGCCCGGGACAGGGCCTCCTACGAGCAGTACTTC

clone size: few
D gene: TRBD2
V gene: TRBV28
J gene: TRBJ2-3
CDR3 protein: CASSGMGEGDTQYF
CDR3 DNA: TGTGCCAGCAGTGGAATGGGGGAGGGAGATACGCAGTATTTT

clone size: many
D gene: .
V gene: TRBV5-1
J gene: TRBJ1-1
CDR3 protein: CASSVRDISEAFF
CDR3 DNA: TGCGCCAGCAGCGTCCGGGACATTTCTGAAGCTTTCTTT

clone size: many
D gene: .
V gene: TRBV20-1
J gene: TRBJ1-5
CDR3 protein: CSARAESNQPQHF
CDR3 DNA: TGCAGTGCTAGAGCAGAGAGCAATCAGCCCCAGCATTTT

clone size: many
D gene: TRBD2
V gene: TRBV20-1
J gene: TRBJ2-7
CDR3 protein: CSARRASGTYEQYF
CDR3 DNA: TGCAGTGCTAGACGCGCTAGCGGGACCTACGAGCAGTACTTC

clone size: many
D gene: TRBD2
V gene: TRBV5-1
J gene: TRBJ2-1
CDR3 protein: CASSLGLAVYNEQFF
CDR3 DNA: TGTGCCAGCAGCTTGGGGCTAGCGGTCTACAATGAGCAGTTCTTC

clone size: few
D gene: TRBD1
V gene: TRBV7-8
J gene: TRBJ2-1
CDR3 protein: CASSRPGQGAGGQFF
CDR3 DNA: TGTGCCAGCAGCAGGCCGGGACAGGGGGCGGGTGGGCAGTTCTTC

clone size: .
D gene: TRBD2
V gene: TRBV15
J gene: TRBJ2-3
CDR3 protein: CATSREGGRILDTQYF
CDR3 DNA: TGTGCCACCAGCAGAGAAGGCGGGAGGATTTTAGATACGCAGTATTTT